This TCR beta chain was sequenced in a study of blood T cell repertoires in COVID-19. V shed 0 bases and J shed 0 bases, with 9 bases lying between them. The CDR3 length is 17 residues. CDR1 is SGHDN and CDR2 is FVKESK in the germline V gene. This clone was found a few times. Generated by immunoSEQ multiplex PCR, the TCRdb table keeps only in-frame clones and is missing some. Of under 300,000 clones in the sample, roughly 80% were seen once. This chain links TRBV14 with TRBJ1-6; D gene unclear. The receptor comes from a woman of 80 years or more with acute or convalescent COVID-19. What was sequenced was peripheral blood. The CDR3 here is CASSQDGRSSYNSPLHF. DNA of the CDR3: TGTGCCAGCAGCCAAGACGGGAGGAGCTCCTATAATTCACCCCTCCACTTT.